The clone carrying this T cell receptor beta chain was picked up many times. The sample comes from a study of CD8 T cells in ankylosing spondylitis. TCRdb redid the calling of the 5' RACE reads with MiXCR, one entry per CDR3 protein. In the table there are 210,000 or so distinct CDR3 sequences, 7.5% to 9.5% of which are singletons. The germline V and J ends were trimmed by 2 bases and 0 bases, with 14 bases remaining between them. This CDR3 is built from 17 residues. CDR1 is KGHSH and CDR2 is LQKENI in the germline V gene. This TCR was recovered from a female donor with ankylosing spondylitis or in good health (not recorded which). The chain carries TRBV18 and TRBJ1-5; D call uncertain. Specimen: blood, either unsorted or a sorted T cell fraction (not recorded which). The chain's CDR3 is CASSPSGPGYSNQPQHF. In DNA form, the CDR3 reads TGTGCCAGCTCACCATCTGGACCGGGATATAGCAATCAGCCCCAGCATTTT.